Listed here are 25 T cell receptor beta chains from one sample, sequenced in a study of T-cell reconstitution after alpha-beta-depleted transplantation in children. Library preparation (for TCRbeta) was performed with unique molecular identifiers. Each CDR3 protein gets one entry after TCRdb re-called the PCR reads with MiXCR. The data contain about 980,000 distinct CDR3 sequences, roughly 29% of them singletons. The sample was PBMCs, mostly from graft donor cells, taken 360 days after TCRalphabeta/CD19-depleted stem cell transplant. The receptors were gathered from a boy less than two years old who had a stem cell transplant for SCID, so the T cells may come from the graft donor.

The V gene is TRBV4-3, the J gene TRBJ2-5; tentative D call: TRBD1 (5 bases). This CDR3 is 16 amino acids long. V lost 0 bases and J lost 4, with 15 bases in between. In germline, CDR1 is LGHNA, CDR2 YSLEER. CDR3: CASSQELTGIGETQYF. The CDR3 DNA follows: TGCGCCAGCAGCCAAGAACTCACAGGAATTGGAGAGACCCAGTACTTC.

The rearrangement links TRBV5-1 to TRBJ1-1; D remains unclear. The V gene lost 1 base and the J gene lost 2 bases, with 15 bases spanning the gap. The CDR3 has 16 amino acids. Germline CDR1 and CDR2: SGHRS and YFSETQ. For the CDR3, the DNA is TGCGCCAGCAGCTTGATCTTCGGGCAGACTAACACTGAAGCTTTCTTT. As protein: CASSLIFGQTNTEAFF.

This chain uses TRBV7-2 with TRBJ1-6; D might be TRBD1 (5 bases). Trimming removed 0 bases from V and 13 bases from J, with 7 bases in between. The CDR3 is made up of 12 amino acids. The V gene's germline CDR1 is SGHTA and CDR2 FQGNSA. CDR3 amino acids: CASSLARGPLHF. CDR3 nucleotides: TGTGCCAGCAGCTTAGCGCGGGGGCCCCTCCACTTT.

V usage is TRBV4-1 and J usage is TRBJ1-5; D not certain. Trimming cost V 8 bases and J 0 bases, with 11 bases left between them. Per the germline V gene, CDR1 is MGHRA and CDR2 is YSYEKL. This CDR3 has 14 residues. CDR3 residues: CASGPQYSNQPQHF. The CDR3 coding sequence is TGCGCCAGCGGACCGCAATATAGCAATCAGCCCCAGCATTTT.

This clonotype was detected only a few times. The rearrangement joins TRBV5-8 to TRBJ2-1; perhaps D is TRBD1 or TRBD2 (5 bases each). Trimming left V 3 bases short and J 9 bases short, with 25 bases between. The CDR3 is 17 residues long. Looked up from germline, CDR1 is SGHTS and CDR2 is YDEGEE. The CDR3: CASSSSHVRDAGLEQFF. Here the CDR3 DNA reads TGTGCCAGCAGCTCCTCCCATGTCCGGGACGCTGGCCTTGAGCAGTTCTTC. The variable domain in full, with the rest retrieved from reference TRBV5-8 and TRBJ2-1, is EAGVTQSPTHLIKTRGQQATLRCSPISGHTSVYWYQQALGLGLQFLLWYDEGEERNRGNFPPRFSGRQFPNYSSELNVNALELEDSALYLCASSSSHVRDAGLEQFFGPGTRLTVL.

The V call is TRBV9, the J call TRBJ2-1; D ambiguous. CDR3 length: 14 amino acids. With 0 bases removed from V and 10 bases from J, the gap between germline ends came to 14 bases. The germline CDR1 and CDR2 sequences are SGDLS and YYNGEE. CDR3 amino acids: CASSVVGRVGEQFF. The CDR3 DNA sequence: TGTGCCAGCAGCGTAGTGGGTCGAGTGGGGGAGCAGTTCTTC.

V gene TRBV15 combines with J gene TRBJ1-2; 8 nucleotides line up with TRBD1. The CDR3 is made up of 16 amino acids. Trimming removed 1 base from V and 4 bases from J; junction bases left unmatched: 8. CDR1 and CDR2 from the germline V gene are LNHNV and YYDKDF (reference sequence). The CDR3 DNA sequence: TGTGCCACCAGCAGAGGTGTCGACAGGGGCTCCTATGGCTACACCTTC. Translated, it gives CATSRGVDRGSYGYTF.

The chain uses TRBV4-3 and TRBJ2-1; 9 bases are a match to TRBD2. After removal of 0 bases from V and 6 bases from J, the junction contained 12 bases not matched to a gene. Germline V gives CDR1 LGHNA, CDR2 YSLEER. The CDR3 runs 18 residues. The CDR3 DNA reads as TGCGCCAGCAGCCAAGAGTTAGCGGGGGCGTTCCACAGCAATGAGCAGTTCTTC. Translated, it gives CASSQELAGAFHSNEQFF.

This clonotype has just a few counts. The J gene is TRBJ2-4, the V gene TRBV28; 9 positions match TRBD2. J was trimmed by 0 bases and V by 3 bases; bases with no gene match: 9. Germline-derived CDR1 and CDR2 are MDHEN and SYDVKM. CDR3 length equals 18 residues. For the CDR3, the DNA is TGTGCCAGCAGTTTCGTATTCGGGACTAGCCTAGCCAAAAACATTCAGTACTTC. Translation gives CASSFVFGTSLAKNIQYF.

The chain joins TRBV6-2 or TRBV6-3 to TRBJ2-1; D may be TRBD1 or TRBD2 (5 bases each). The CDR3 contains 12 residues. V lost 4 bases and J lost 7, with 8 bases in between. Per germline, CDR1 MNHEY and CDR2 SVGEGT. The CDR3 here is CASSWDGNEQFF. In DNA, the CDR3 is TGTGCCAGCAGTTGGGACGGGAATGAGCAGTTCTTC.

This clonotype has just a few counts. The chain recombines TRBV24-1 with TRBJ2-3, with no clear D. The CDR3 has 14 amino acids. V was clipped by 3 bases and J by 5 bases, with 11 bases between them. Germline values: CDR1 KGHDR, CDR2 SFDVKD. The CDR3 nucleotides read TGTGCCACCAGTGATGTGGCAATTGGAGATACGCAGTATTTT. Translation: CATSDVAIGDTQYF.

This clonotype was seen a handful of times. This chain joins TRBV15 and TRBJ2-5; D is ambiguous. The CDR3 length is 13 residues. Trimming cost V 7 bases and J 0 bases, with 9 bases left between them. The germline V gene has CDR1 LNHNV and CDR2 YYDKDF (reference sequence). The CDR3 loop reads CATTNHYQETQYF. The CDR3 DNA reads TGTGCCACCACCAATCACTACCAAGAGACCCAGTACTTC.

This rearrangement joins TRBV27 to TRBJ2-7; possibly TRBD2 for D (5 bases). This CDR3 is built from 16 residues. CDR1 MNHEY and CDR2 SMNVEV come from the germline V gene (reference sequence). The V and J ends lost 4 bases and 3 bases respectively, with 19 bases between them. The CDR3 protein is CASSSLSSSRDYEQYF. CDR3 coding DNA: TGTGCCAGCAGTTCACTTAGCTCTAGCAGAGACTACGAGCAGTACTTC.

This chain links TRBV28 with TRBJ2-3; the D gene is possibly TRBD2 (7 bases). V was clipped by 6 bases and J by 6 bases, with 22 bases between them. Germline V gene sequence: CDR1 MDHEN, CDR2 SYDVKM. The CDR3 sequence is 16 residues long. The CDR3 spells CASRLGGGAEGDTQYF. For the CDR3, the DNA is TGTGCCAGCAGGCTTGGTGGGGGGGCGGAAGGGGATACGCAGTATTTT.

The chain uses TRBV6-2 or TRBV6-3 and TRBJ2-3; weak D call: TRBD2 (6 bases). The V end was cut by 4 bases, the J end by 1 base, with 15 bases between. This CDR3 is 16 amino acids long. CDR1 MNHEY and CDR2 SVGEGT come from the germline V gene. The CDR3 spells CASSCDLAGCTDTQYF. The CDR3 nucleotides are TGTGCCAGCAGTTGCGATCTGGCGGGGTGCACAGATACGCAGTATTTT.

The J gene is TRBJ2-5, the V gene TRBV5-1, with D unresolved. This CDR3 spans 14 amino acids. V lost 0 bases, J lost 12 bases, and 18 bases lay in between. Germline loops: CDR1 SGHRS, CDR2 YFSETQ. For the CDR3, the DNA is TGCGCCAGCAGCTTGGATGGGCGCGGCGGCGGAAAGTACTTC. It encodes CASSLDGRGGGKYF.

This clonotype was observed a handful of times. The genes are TRBV28 and TRBJ2-5; 7 bases are a match to TRBD2. Germline assignment: CDR1 MDHEN and CDR2 SYDVKM. The junction had 5 bases not matched to a gene; V was cut back by 2 bases and J by 2 bases. The CDR3 contains 15 residues. CDR3 nucleotides: TGTGCCAGCAGTTTAGGGGGAGGGGTTCAAGAGACCCAGTACTTC. This translates into CASSLGGGVQETQYF.

This clonotype was found once. This CDR3 is CSAGPSYTF. The DNA for the CDR3 is TGCAGTGCAGGACCGAGCTACACCTTC. The chain employs TRBV20-1 and TRBJ1-2; D is unresolved. Germline CDR1 and CDR2: DFQATT and SNEGSKA (reference sequence). CDR3 length: 9 residues. V lost 6 bases, J lost 9 bases, and 8 bases lay in between.

The V and J genes are TRBV5-5 and TRBJ2-5; 7 bases fit TRBD1. This CDR3 spans 14 amino acids. Trimming removed 4 bases from V and 5 bases from J; junction bases left unmatched: 8. Germline V gene sequence: CDR1 SGHKS, CDR2 YYEKEE (reference sequence). The DNA for the CDR3 is TGTGCCAGCAGCAATAGACAGGGACGGGAGACCCAGTACTTC. Translated, it gives CASSNRQGRETQYF.

The CDR3 sequence: CASSYSEVLIGEQFF. CDR3 coding DNA: TGTGCCAGCAGTTACTCGGAGGTTCTAATCGGTGAGCAGTTCTTC. V is TRBV6-5 and J is TRBJ2-1, with a possible D match to TRBD2 (5 bases). Trimming removed 0 bases at V and 9 bases at J, with 15 bases between. From germline, CDR1 is MNHEY and CDR2 SVGAGI. There are 15 residues in the CDR3.

This clonotype showed up just a few times. The chain joins TRBV3-1 to TRBJ2-1, with unresolved D. The CDR3 has 14 residues. CDR1 LGHDT and CDR2 YNNKEL come from the germline V gene (reference sequence). The V end was cut by 1 base, the J end by 5 bases, with 9 bases between. In DNA form, the CDR3 reads TGTGCCAGCAGCCAAGTTCTGGTCAACAATGAGCAGTTCTTC. It codes for CASSQVLVNNEQFF.

This clonotype has a handful of counts. The V call is TRBV7-8, the J call TRBJ1-4; 9 bases align to TRBD1. The CDR3 length is 15 residues. Germline CDR1 is SGHVS and CDR2 is FQNEAQ. J was trimmed by 5 bases and V by 7 bases; bases with no gene match: 8. The DNA of the CDR3 is TGTGCCAGCAAGATCGGGACAGGGTCGAATGAAAAACTGTTTTTT. Encoded protein: CASKIGTGSNEKLFF.

The chain recombines TRBV11-2 with TRBJ2-1, with D possibly TRBD1 on 5 matching bases. CDR3 length: 15 residues. CDR1 is SGHAT, CDR2 FQNNGV, per germline. Trimming left V 3 bases short and J 2 bases short, with 11 bases between. CDR3 sequence reads: CASSFAGHPYNEQFF. CDR3 DNA sequence: TGTGCCAGCAGCTTTGCCGGACATCCCTACAATGAGCAGTTCTTC.

V and J are TRBV5-1 and TRBJ2-3; D is unclear. Germline CDR1 reads SGHRS; CDR2 reads YFSETQ. Trimming took off 0 bases at V and 0 bases at J, with 11 bases between the two ends. CDR3 length: 16 amino acids. The CDR3 nucleotides are TGCGCCAGCAGCTTGGCCCTAGACCTTAGCACAGATACGCAGTATTTT. This encodes CASSLALDLSTDTQYF. The full variable domain, in which reference TRBV5-1 and TRBJ2-3 provide the parts outside the CDR3, is KAGVTQTPRYLIKTRGQQVTLSCSPISGHRSVSWYQQTPGQGLQFLFEYFSETQRNKGNFPGRFSGRQFSNSRSEMNVSTLELGDSALYLCASSLALDLSTDTQYFGPGTRLTVL.

This clonotype occurred a few times. This chain connects TRBV2 to TRBJ2-2, with D tentatively TRBD2 (6 bases). Germline values: CDR1 SNHLY, CDR2 FYNNEI. The CDR3 sequence is 14 residues long. Trimming shortened V by 6 bases and J by 5 bases, and 13 bases separated the two germline ends. The CDR3 protein is CASRTTRGTGELFF. CDR3 coding DNA: TGTGCCAGCAGGACGACTAGAGGTACCGGGGAGCTGTTTTTT.